This note documents a single TCR beta chain sequence. Its antigen is unidentified. Using approximately 10 ml of fresh peripheral blood, PBMCs were prepared. With V trimmed by 4 bases and J by 4 bases, 9 bases remained unmatched. Germline CDR1 reads SGHTA; CDR2 reads FQGNSA. This CDR3 is 16 amino acids long. Authors of the study amplified TCR beta CDR3 regions from RNA transcripts. With the HTBI primer set, the TCR CDR3 went through a first round of RT-PCR. TCRdb reprocessed the multiplex PCR reads via MiXCR and lists one record per CDR3 protein. Of roughly 740,000 distinct CDR3 sequences detected, 16% appear once; the ten largest clones hold under 9.5%. This specimen comes from a study of T cells in Graves' hyperthyroidism and ophthalmopathy. Study background: At initial diagnosis, before any treatment had begun, peripheral blood was obtained.

Study outcomes and limitations: Most thyroid clonotypes expanded above 0.001 appeared in blood too. Ophthalmopathy was predicted by the model a median of roughly 6.6 months ahead of onset.

This TCR was recovered from a man aged 18 to 29 with Graves' hyperthyroidism. The sequenced sample consisted of blood. The chain combines TRBV7-2 with TRBJ1-5, with 8 bases matching TRBD1. CDR3 loop: CASSSEGRGLNQPQHF. In DNA form, the CDR3 reads TGTGCCAGCAGCTCGGAGGGCAGGGGGCTGAATCAGCCCCAGCATTTT.